Below, 20 T cell receptor beta chains from the same sample are listed, as sequenced in a study of blood T cell repertoires in COVID-19. Repertoires were generated with immunoSEQ multiplex PCR, while TCRdb's copy carries only in-frame clones and drops some. The sample holds about 170,000 clones; 85% to 95% are singletons and the top ten take 0.5% to 0.65%. The source material was peripheral blood. All receptors derive from a man aged 50-59 years with acute or convalescent COVID-19.

This clone was seen just once. The CDR3 DNA reads TGTGCCAGCAGCGTCATAGACAGGGCAGTGGAGACCCAGTACTTC. Protein: CASSVIDRAVETQYF. V usage is TRBV9 and J usage is TRBJ2-5, with TRBD1 matching 7 bases. The CDR3 is made up of 15 amino acids. V was clipped by 2 bases and J by 5 bases; unmatched bases: 9. Germline V lookup: CDR1 SGDLS, CDR2 YYNGEE.

This clone was observed a few times. This chain connects TRBV19 to TRBJ1-5; 10 nucleotides line up with TRBD1. V lost 2 bases, J lost 7 bases, and 5 bases stayed unmatched. There are 15 residues in the CDR3. Per germline, CDR1 LNHDA and CDR2 SQIVND (reference sequence). The CDR3 bases are TGTGCCAGTAGTATAAGGGGGACAGGGGTGCAGCCCCAGCATTTT. It specifies CASSIRGTGVQPQHF.

This clone was observed a handful of times. The chain links TRBV28 to TRBJ1-1; 10 bases are shared with TRBD1. Germline-derived CDR1 and CDR2 are MDHEN and SYDVKM. Trimming cost V 2 bases and J 4 bases; bases outside gene matches: 10. CDR3 size: 17 residues. The CDR3 sequence: CASSLPRQGAGRTEAFF. DNA of the CDR3: TGTGCCAGCAGTTTACCCCGACAGGGGGCTGGTCGCACTGAAGCTTTCTTT.

The chain links TRBV9 to TRBJ2-7, with TRBD2 matching over 7 bases. Germline V gene sequence: CDR1 SGDLS, CDR2 YYNGEE. Trimming cost V 3 bases and J 0 bases; bases outside gene matches: 6. The length of the CDR3 is 15 residues. The CDR3 protein is CASSASSGYSYEQYF. In DNA, the CDR3 is TGTGCCAGCAGCGCCTCTAGCGGTTACTCCTACGAGCAGTACTTC.

The chain combines TRBV10-2 with TRBJ1-1; no firm D call. Germline values: CDR1 WSHSY, CDR2 SAAADI. The CDR3 covers 15 residues. V shed 1 base and J shed 1 base, with 10 bases lying between them. The CDR3 spells CASSEFGLGNTEAFF. The CDR3, as DNA: TGCGCCAGCAGTGAGTTCGGGTTGGGGAACACTGAAGCTTTCTTT.

For the CDR3, the DNA is TGTGCCAGCAGTACCTCCGGGACAGGGAACTACAATGAGCAGTTCTTC. Its translation is CASSTSGTGNYNEQFF. The gene calls are TRBV28 and TRBJ2-1; 9 bases line up with TRBD1. CDR1 and CDR2 (germline): MDHEN, SYDVKM. V lost 5 bases and J lost 3; bases outside the gene matches: 8. The length of the CDR3 is 16 residues.

This chain uses TRBV2 with TRBJ1-5, with D maybe TRBD1 (5 bases). This CDR3 has 13 amino acids. From germline, CDR1 is SNHLY and CDR2 FYNNEI. V was clipped by 7 bases and J by 5 bases, with 12 bases between them. CDR3 sequence: CASTRIRDQPQHF. In DNA, the CDR3 is TGTGCCAGCACCAGGATCAGGGATCAGCCCCAGCATTTT. Full variable domain (missing parts from reference TRBV2 and TRBJ1-5): EPEVTQTPSHQVTQMGQEVILRCVPISNHLYFYWYRQILGQKVEFLVSFYNNEISEKSEIFDDQFSVERPDGSNFTLKIRSTKLEDSAMYFCASTRIRDQPQHFGDGTRLSIL.

The chain carries TRBV7-8 and TRBJ2-1, with TRBD1 identical over 9 bases. In germline, CDR1 is SGHVS, CDR2 FQNEAQ. The ends lost 0 bases at V and 7 bases at J; junction bases unmatched: 13. This CDR3 is built from 18 residues. The CDR3 region has the DNA TGTGCCAGCAGCTTAGCGTATGGGGTGGGGACAGGGCCTAATGAGCAGTTCTTC. Protein sequence: CASSLAYGVGTGPNEQFF.

The chain carries TRBV27 and TRBJ2-7; 13 bases align to TRBD2. The germline V gene encodes CDR1 MNHEY and CDR2 SMNVEV (reference sequence). J gave up 6 bases and V 5 bases, and 4 bases lay outside the gene matches. The CDR3 contains 14 residues. The CDR3 DNA reads as TGTGCCAGCAGTCCAAGACTAGCGGGAGGCGAGCAGTACTTC. The encoded protein is CASSPRLAGGEQYF.

The gene calls are TRBV5-8 and TRBJ1-1, with 7 bases identical to TRBD1. The CDR3 runs to 13 residues. J was trimmed by 3 bases and V by 9 bases; bases with no gene match: 8. The germline CDR1 and CDR2 sequences are SGHTS and YDEGEE. This chain's CDR3 is CATKDRVYTEAFF. CDR3 nucleotide sequence: TGTGCCACTAAAGACAGGGTATACACTGAAGCTTTCTTT.

V is TRBV6-5 and J is TRBJ1-1; tentative D call: TRBD1 (5 bases). This CDR3 spans 16 amino acids. Trimming stripped 0 bases from V and 0 bases from J, with 11 bases between. Germline V gives CDR1 MNHEY, CDR2 SVGAGI. The CDR3 nucleotides are TGTGCCAGCAGTTACTCGCGGGGCTTGATGAACACTGAAGCTTTCTTT. Its protein is CASSYSRGLMNTEAFF.

The V call is TRBV7-9, the J call TRBJ2-5; 9 bases agree with TRBD1. This CDR3 is 15 amino acids long. With V trimmed by 2 bases and J by 4 bases, 5 bases remained unmatched. Germline values: CDR1 SEHNR, CDR2 FQNEAQ (reference sequence). CDR3 sequence reads: CASSLSVTGGETQYF. CDR3 DNA sequence: TGTGCCAGCAGCTTATCCGTGACAGGGGGAGAGACCCAGTACTTC.

The chain joins TRBV5-6 to TRBJ2-2; TRBD2 matches 10 bases. Looked up from germline, CDR1 is SGHDT and CDR2 is YYEEEE. This CDR3 has 15 amino acids. V gave up 2 bases and J gave up 6 bases; unmatched junction bases: 4. CDR3 nucleotides: TGTGCCAGCAGCTTAAGCGGGAGGGCCGCCGGGGAGCTGTTTTTT. Translation gives CASSLSGRAAGELFF.

V and J are TRBV5-6 and TRBJ1-2; weak D call: TRBD1 (6 bases). V was clipped by 3 bases and J by 6 bases, with 18 bases between them. CDR1 is SGHDT, CDR2 YYEEEE, per germline. CDR3 length: 15 residues. DNA of the CDR3: TGTGCCAGCAGCTGGAGACAGGTACAACGTCATGGCTACACCTTC. It yields the protein CASSWRQVQRHGYTF.

This sequence joins TRBV4-1 and TRBJ1-4, with D unresolved. V lost 0 bases, J lost 0 bases, and 11 bases lay in between. From germline, CDR1 is MGHRA and CDR2 YSYEKL. There are 17 residues in the CDR3. In DNA form, the CDR3 reads TGCGCCAGCAGCCAAGATAGGGAGGGAGCAACTAATGAAAAACTGTTTTTT. This gives the protein CASSQDREGATNEKLFF.

The J gene is TRBJ2-3, the V gene TRBV3-1 (or the pseudogene TRBV3-2); D is perhaps TRBD2 (5 bases). The CDR3 totals 13 residues. Trimming shortened V by 4 bases and J by 4 bases, and 9 bases separated the two germline ends. Germline CDR1 and CDR2: LGHDT and YNNKEL (reference sequence). CDR3 loop: CASSRSSADTQYF. The CDR3 bases are TGTGCCAGCAGCCGAAGTAGCGCAGATACGCAGTATTTT.

V usage is TRBV19 and J usage is TRBJ1-3; D possibly corresponds to TRBD1 (6 bases). The CDR3 is 15 residues long. V lost 4 bases to trimming and J lost 2 bases, with 12 bases between them. Germline CDR1 LNHDA, CDR2 SQIVND (reference sequence). In DNA, the CDR3 is TGTGCCAGTAGTAGAGACGGGACAACTGGAAACACCATATATTTT. Protein product: CASSRDGTTGNTIYF.

The genes are TRBV28 and TRBJ2-7; perhaps TRBD2 as D (7 bases). The CDR3 has 16 residues. V dropped 4 bases and J dropped 1 base, with 17 bases sitting between them. CDR1 is MDHEN, CDR2 SYDVKM, per germline. The CDR3 DNA follows: TGTGCCAGCAGTTCCCTCCCCGGGGGGCCTTCCTACGAGCAGTACGTC. Protein product: CASSSLPGGPSYEQYV.

V usage is TRBV10-3 and J usage is TRBJ2-1; 13 bases align to TRBD2. V shed 2 bases, J shed 7 bases, and the junction held 8 bases outside the gene matches. Looked up from germline, CDR1 is ENHRY and CDR2 is SYGVKD. CDR3 size: 17 residues. The DNA of the CDR3 is TGTGCCATCAGTGAGGGAATAGGGGGACTAGCGGGGAATGAGCAGTTCTTC. The encoded protein is CAISEGIGGLAGNEQFF.

The V gene is TRBV6-5, the J gene TRBJ2-5; 8 positions match TRBD2. Germline values: CDR1 MNHEY, CDR2 SVGAGI. Germline trimming cut 7 bases from V and 7 bases from J; bases unmatched to any gene: 8. This CDR3 is 13 amino acids long. The chain's CDR3 is CASMGAAGGTQYF. The CDR3 DNA reads TGTGCCAGCATGGGCGCGGCGGGGGGGACCCAGTACTTC.